The 14 T cell receptor beta chains below come from one sample, sequenced in a study of blood T cell repertoires in COVID-19. Using immunoSEQ multiplex PCR, the repertoire was profiled, and TCRdb retains in-frame clones only, with some absent. Of 200,000 or so clones listed, approximately 91% were seen once; the top ten hold around 2.8%. Specimen: peripheral blood. The source of these receptors is a woman in her sixties or seventies with acute or convalescent COVID-19.

The V gene is TRBV3-1 (or the pseudogene TRBV3-2), the J gene TRBJ1-1, with TRBD1 matching over 10 bases. After removal of 6 bases from V and 9 bases from J, the junction contained 13 bases not matched to a gene. Germline V lookup: CDR1 LGHDT, CDR2 YNNKEL (reference sequence). The CDR3 totals 15 residues. CDR3 sequence: CASSVTGQGVRKAFF. CDR3 nucleotide sequence: TGTGCCAGCAGTGTTACCGGACAGGGGGTGAGGAAAGCTTTCTTT.

The chain uses TRBV3-1 (or the pseudogene TRBV3-2) and TRBJ2-5, with 10 bases lining up with TRBD2. Trimming at V came to 3 bases and at J to 5 bases, leaving 6 bases not matched to a gene. Germline CDR1 LGHDT, CDR2 YNNKEL (reference sequence). The CDR3 is made up of 15 amino acids. This CDR3 reads CASSQTSGLRETQYF. DNA for the CDR3: TGTGCCAGCAGCCAGACTAGCGGGTTAAGGGAGACCCAGTACTTC.

This chain uses TRBV19 with TRBJ2-7, with TRBD1 matching 7 bases. Unmatched junction bases numbered 4, after V lost 4 bases and J lost 4 bases. Germline assignment: CDR1 LNHDA and CDR2 SQIVND (reference sequence). The CDR3 covers 13 residues. The CDR3 bases are TGTGCCAGTAGTACCCAGACAGGGTACGAGCAGTACTTC. This gives the protein CASSTQTGYEQYF.

This clone was detected a few times. The chain employs TRBV19 and TRBJ1-3; the D is unclear. V was trimmed by 9 bases and J by 0 bases, leaving 9 bases between them. Germline V gene data show CDR1 as LNHDA and CDR2 as SQIVND (reference sequence). This CDR3 spans 13 amino acids. The chain's CDR3 is CASTRLSGNTIYF. In DNA form, the CDR3 reads TGTGCCAGCACTAGGCTCTCTGGAAACACCATATATTTT.

This sequence joins TRBV11-2 and TRBJ1-2; perhaps TRBD1 as D (5 bases). From germline, CDR1 is SGHAT and CDR2 FQNNGV. With 1 base removed from V and 2 bases from J, the gap between germline ends came to 8 bases. The CDR3 has 14 residues. This CDR3 is CASSLAGENYGYTF. CDR3 bases: TGTGCCAGCAGCTTAGCGGGGGAGAACTATGGCTACACCTTC.

The sample holds a few counts of this clone. The J gene is TRBJ2-5, the V gene TRBV4-1; 7 positions agree with TRBD2. Germline-derived CDR1 and CDR2 are MGHRA and YSYEKL. The V gene end was trimmed by 1 base and the J gene end by 3 bases; junction bases not matched to a gene: 5. The CDR3 totals 15 residues. The CDR3 protein is CASSQGEREEETQYF. The CDR3 nucleotides read TGCGCCAGCAGCCAAGGAGAACGGGAGGAAGAGACCCAGTACTTC.

The chain couples TRBV19 to TRBJ1-5, with D possibly matching TRBD1 (5 bases). The CDR3 covers 14 residues. The germline CDR1 and CDR2 sequences are LNHDA and SQIVND (reference sequence). The V end lost 5 bases, the J end lost 0 bases, and 8 bases lay between the germline ends. The CDR3 DNA reads TGTGCCAGTAGTTCCGACAGTAGCAATCAGCCCCAGCATTTT. Protein product: CASSSDSSNQPQHF.

The chain employs TRBV11-3 and TRBJ2-3; 10 bases match TRBD1. The trim removed 5 bases at V and 3 bases at J, leaving 5 bases unmatched. The CDR3 is 15 amino acids. Germline CDR1 is SGHNT and CDR2 is YENEEA. CDR3 DNA sequence: TGTGCCAGCAGCACCAGACAGGGGGCAACAGATACGCAGTATTTT. It yields the protein CASSTRQGATDTQYF.

V is TRBV9 and J is TRBJ2-1; D possibly corresponds to TRBD2 (6 bases). The CDR3 totals 15 residues. V lost 2 bases to trimming and J lost 7 bases, with 16 bases between them. The germline CDR1 and CDR2 sequences are SGDLS and YYNGEE. CDR3 bases: TGTGCCAGCAGCGTCGCGGGGAACCTTGGGAATGAGCAGTTCTTC. Translated, it gives CASSVAGNLGNEQFF.

This chain joins TRBV30 and TRBJ1-1, with D possibly TRBD1 on 6 matching bases. The CDR3 extends over 13 amino acids. Germline assignment: CDR1 GTSNPN and CDR2 SVGIG (reference sequence). V was trimmed by 8 bases and J by 4 bases, leaving 17 bases between them. CDR3 protein: CAREAQGSTEAFF. DNA for the CDR3: TGTGCCCGTGAAGCACAGGGAAGCACTGAAGCTTTCTTT. The whole variable domain, filled in from reference TRBV30 and TRBJ1-1, reads SQTIHQWPATLVQPVGSPLSLECTVEGTSNPNLYWYRQAAGRGLQLLFYSVGIGQISSEVPQNLSASRPQDRQFILSSKKLLLSDSGFYLCAREAQGSTEAFFGQGTRLTVV.

The chain recombines TRBV10-3 with TRBJ1-5; 8 bases fit TRBD1. The CDR3 contains 17 residues. Germline CDR1 is ENHRY and CDR2 is SYGVKD. J lost 2 bases, V lost 0 bases, and 6 bases had no gene match. The CDR3 is CAISESQGAQGNQPQHF. CDR3 coding DNA: TGTGCCATCAGTGAGTCTCAGGGGGCGCAGGGCAATCAGCCCCAGCATTTT.

The chain carries TRBV24-1 and TRBJ2-2; TRBD1 agrees at 9 bases. V lost 2 bases, J lost 2 bases, and 8 bases stayed unmatched. Germline assignment: CDR1 KGHDR and CDR2 SFDVKD. CDR3 length: 18 amino acids. In nucleotides, the CDR3 is TGTGCCACCAGTGATTGGGGACAGGGAACCCGAAACACCGGGGAGCTGTTTTTT. Translated, it gives CATSDWGQGTRNTGELFF.

The V call is TRBV19, the J call TRBJ1-5; D might be TRBD1 (5 bases). This CDR3 has 15 amino acids. Trimming shortened V by 4 bases and J by 0 bases, and 10 bases separated the two germline ends. Germline V CDR1 and CDR2: LNHDA, SQIVND (reference sequence). The CDR3 DNA reads as TGTGCCAGTAGTAAGACAGATTATAGCAATCAGCCCCAGCATTTT. Its translation is CASSKTDYSNQPQHF.

The chain employs TRBV3-1 (or the pseudogene TRBV3-2) and TRBJ1-5, with D tentatively TRBD1 (6 bases). The ends were cut back, 0 bases at V and 7 bases at J, with 13 bases in the middle. CDR1 and CDR2 (germline): LGHDT, YNNKEL (reference sequence). The CDR3 has 15 amino acids. CDR3 DNA: TGTGCCAGCAGCCAAGACTGGACAGCTGGACAGCCCCAGCATTTT. It is translated as CASSQDWTAGQPQHF.